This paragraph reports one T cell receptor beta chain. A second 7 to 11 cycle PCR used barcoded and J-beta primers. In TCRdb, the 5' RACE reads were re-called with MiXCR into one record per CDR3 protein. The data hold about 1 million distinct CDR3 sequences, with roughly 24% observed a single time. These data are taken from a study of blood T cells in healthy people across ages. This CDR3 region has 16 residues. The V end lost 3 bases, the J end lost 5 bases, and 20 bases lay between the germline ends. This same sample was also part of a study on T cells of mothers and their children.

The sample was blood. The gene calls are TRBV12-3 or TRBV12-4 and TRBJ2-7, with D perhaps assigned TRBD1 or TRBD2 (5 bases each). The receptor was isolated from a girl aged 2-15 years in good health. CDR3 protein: CASSFEALARDHEQYF. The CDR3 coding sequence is TGTGCCAGCAGTTTTGAGGCTTTGGCCAGGGACCACGAGCAGTACTTC.